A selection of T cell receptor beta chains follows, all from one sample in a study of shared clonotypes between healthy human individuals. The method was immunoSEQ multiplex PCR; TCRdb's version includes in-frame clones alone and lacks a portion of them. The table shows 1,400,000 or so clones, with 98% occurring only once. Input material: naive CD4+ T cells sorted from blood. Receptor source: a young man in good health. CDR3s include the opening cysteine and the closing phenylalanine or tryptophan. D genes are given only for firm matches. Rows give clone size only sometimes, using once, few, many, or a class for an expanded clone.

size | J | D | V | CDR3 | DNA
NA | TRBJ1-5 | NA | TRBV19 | CASSIFVAGNQPQHF | TGTGCCAGTAGTATCTTCGTCGCGGGCAATCAGCCCCAGCATTTT
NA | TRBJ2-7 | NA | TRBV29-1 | CSVEEADSYEQYF | TGCAGCGTTGAAGAGGCGGATTCCTACGAGCAGTACTTC
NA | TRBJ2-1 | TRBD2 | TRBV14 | CASSHSTPGLSPPYNEQFF | TGTGCCAGCAGCCACTCTACACCGGGACTATCCCCTCCCTACAATGAGCAGTTCTTC
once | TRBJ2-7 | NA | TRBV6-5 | CASSQNPYEQYF | TGTGCCAGCAGCCAAAACCCCTACGAGCAGTACTTC
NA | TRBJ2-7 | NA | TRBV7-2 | CASSLFGQGMNEQYF | TGTGCCAGCAGCTTATTTGGGCAGGGGATGAACGAGCAGTACTTC
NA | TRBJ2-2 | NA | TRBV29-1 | CSVGGNTGELFF | TGCAGCGTTGGGGGCAACACCGGGGAGCTGTTTTTT
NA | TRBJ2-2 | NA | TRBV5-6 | CASSPIRGLGGELFF | TGTGCCAGCAGCCCCATCAGGGGATTGGGCGGGGAGCTGTTTTTT
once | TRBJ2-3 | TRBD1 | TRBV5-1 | CASSSTGPTDTQYF | TGCGCCAGCAGCTCGACAGGGCCTACAGATACGCAGTATTTT
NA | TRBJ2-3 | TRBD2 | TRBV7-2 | CASSPPGLEDTQYF | TGTGCCAGCAGCCCTCCGGGACTAGAGGATACGCAGTATTTT
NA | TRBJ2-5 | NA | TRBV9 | CASSLGETQYF | TGTGCCAGCTCCCTGGGAGAGACCCAGTACTTC
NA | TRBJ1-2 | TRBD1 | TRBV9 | CASSERTGEDYGYTF | TGTGCCAGCAGCGAGAGGACAGGGGAGGACTATGGCTACACCTTC
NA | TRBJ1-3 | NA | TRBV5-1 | CASMLETGNTIYF | TGCGCCAGCATGTTAGAGACTGGAAACACCATATATTTT
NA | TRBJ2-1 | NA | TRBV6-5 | CASSLERGRYNEQFF | TGTGCCAGCAGCCTCGAGAGGGGGAGGTACAATGAGCAGTTCTTC
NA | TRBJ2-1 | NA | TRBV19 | CASSPGTSYNEQFF | TGTGCCAGTAGTCCCGGGACTTCCTACAATGAGCAGTTCTTC
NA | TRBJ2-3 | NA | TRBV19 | CASSLDSLVATTQYF | TGTGCCAGTAGCTTAGACAGTCTCGTCGCTACTACGCAGTATTTT
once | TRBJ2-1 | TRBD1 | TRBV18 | CASSPRTGDSSYNEQFF | TGTGCCAGCTCACCGAGGACAGGGGATAGTTCCTACAATGAGCAGTTCTTC
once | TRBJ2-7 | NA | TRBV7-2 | CASSKISSSGEQYF | TGTGCCAGCAGCAAAATCTCCTCTTCGGGCGAGCAGTACTTC
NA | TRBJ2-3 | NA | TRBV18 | CASSPLSGSTDTQYF | TGTGCCAGCTCACCACTGAGCGGAAGCACAGATACGCAGTATTTT
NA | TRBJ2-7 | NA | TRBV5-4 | CASSDEPAAYEQYF | TGTGCCAGCTCTGACGAGCCCGCCGCCTACGAGCAGTACTTC
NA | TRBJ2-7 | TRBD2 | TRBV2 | CASISRVAGVSYEQYF | TGTGCCAGCATCTCGAGGGTAGCGGGAGTCTCCTACGAGCAGTACTTC
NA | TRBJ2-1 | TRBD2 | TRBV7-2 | CASSLGRGLAEQFF | TGTGCCAGCAGCTTAGGAAGGGGACTAGCGGAGCAGTTCTTC
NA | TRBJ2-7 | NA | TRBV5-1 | CASSPKPRGVGEQYF | TGCGCCAGCAGCCCGAAACCCAGGGGGGTGGGGGAGCAGTACTTC
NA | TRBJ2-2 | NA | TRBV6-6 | CASHRGAANTGELFF | TGTGCCAGCCATAGGGGAGCGGCGAACACCGGGGAGCTGTTTTTT
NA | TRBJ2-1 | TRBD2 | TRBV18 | CASSPSSGSYNEQFF | TGTGCCAGCTCACCATCTAGCGGGAGTTACAATGAGCAGTTCTTC
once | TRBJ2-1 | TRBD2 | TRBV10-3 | CAISRSPGLNSYNEQFF | TGTGCCATCAGTCGATCACCGGGACTAAACTCCTACAATGAGCAGTTCTTC
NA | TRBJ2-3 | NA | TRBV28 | CASSFRPDTQYF | TGTGCCAGCAGTTTCAGGCCAGATACGCAGTATTTT
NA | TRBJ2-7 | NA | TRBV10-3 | CAISELRGYEQYF | TGTGCCATCAGTGAGTTGAGGGGCTACGAGCAGTACTTC
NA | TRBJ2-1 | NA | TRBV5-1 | CASSTLARDSNEQFF | TGCGCCAGCAGCACCCTGGCCAGGGATAGCAATGAGCAGTTCTTC
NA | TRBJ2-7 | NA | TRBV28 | CASIQGRGPLGEQYF | TGTGCCAGCATTCAGGGCAGGGGACCGCTGGGCGAGCAGTACTTC
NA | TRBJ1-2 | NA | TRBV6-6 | CASTIGANYGYTF | TGTGCCAGCACCATAGGAGCTAACTATGGCTACACCTTC
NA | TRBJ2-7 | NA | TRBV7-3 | CASSSKDIGFCEQYF | TGTGCCAGCAGCTCCAAGGACATAGGGTTCTGCGAGCAGTACTTC
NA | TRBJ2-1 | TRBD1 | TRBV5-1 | CASSPYGQGSSYNEQFF | TGCGCCAGCAGCCCCTACGGACAGGGAAGCTCCTACAATGAGCAGTTCTTC
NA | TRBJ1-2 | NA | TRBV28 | CACLVGSLNYGYTF | TGTGCCTGCCTCGTTGGCAGCCTTAACTATGGCTACACCTTC
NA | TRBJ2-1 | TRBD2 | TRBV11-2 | CASSLVAGTYNEQFF | TGTGCCAGCAGCTTAGTAGCGGGCACCTACAATGAGCAGTTCTTC
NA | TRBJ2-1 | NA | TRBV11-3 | CASSLDREPEQFF | TGTGCCAGCAGCTTAGATCGAGAGCCAGAGCAGTTCTTC
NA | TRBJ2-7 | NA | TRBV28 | CASSSGGEQYF | TGTGCCAGCAGCAGCGGCGGCGAGCAGTACTTC
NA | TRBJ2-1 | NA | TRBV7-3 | CASSLDVNNEQFF | TGTGCCAGCAGCCTGGACGTTAACAATGAGCAGTTCTTC
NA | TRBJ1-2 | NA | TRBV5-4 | CASSPQGSYGYTF | TGTGCCAGCAGCCCACAGGGATCCTATGGCTACACCTTC
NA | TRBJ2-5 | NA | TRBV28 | CASSLMETQYF | TGTGCCAGCAGTTTGATGGAGACCCAGTACTTC
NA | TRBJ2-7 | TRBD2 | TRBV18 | CASSPPGRVYEQYF | TGTGCCAGCTCACCACCCGGGAGGGTCTACGAGCAGTACTTC
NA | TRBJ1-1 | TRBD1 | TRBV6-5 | CASSYDRANTEAFF | TGTGCCAGCAGTTACGACAGGGCAAACACTGAAGCTTTCTTT
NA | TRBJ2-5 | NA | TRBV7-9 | CASSFAGTVLPPRTQYF | TGTGCCAGCAGCTTCGCGGGGACCGTTCTACCCCCAAGAACCCAGTACTTC
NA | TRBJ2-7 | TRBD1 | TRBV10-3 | CAISATGTGPYEQYF | TGTGCCATCAGCGCGACCGGGACAGGTCCCTACGAGCAGTACTTC
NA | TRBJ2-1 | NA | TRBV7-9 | CASSHNRDRSYNEQFF | TGTGCCAGCAGCCATAACCGAGACAGGAGCTACAATGAGCAGTTCTTC
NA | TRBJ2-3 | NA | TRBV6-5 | CASSYGGASTDTQYF | TGTGCCAGCAGTTATGGGGGAGCTAGCACAGATACGCAGTATTTT
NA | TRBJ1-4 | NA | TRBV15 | CATSRDRGLGSSNEKLFF | TGTGCCACCAGCAGAGATCGGGGCCTAGGCTCTTCTAATGAAAAACTGTTTTTT
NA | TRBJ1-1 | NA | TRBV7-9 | CASSELGTTEAFF | TGTGCCAGCAGCGAACTGGGCACAACTGAAGCTTTCTTT
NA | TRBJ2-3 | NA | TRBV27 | CASSNQGVGDTQYF | TGTGCCAGCAGTAACCAGGGAGTGGGGGATACGCAGTATTTT
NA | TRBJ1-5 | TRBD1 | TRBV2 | CASSSGTAGQPQHF | TGTGCCAGCAGTTCCGGGACAGCTGGTCAGCCCCAGCATTTT
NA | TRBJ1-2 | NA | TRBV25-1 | CASSETAGPFRGYTF | TGTGCCAGCAGTGAGACGGCGGGACCTTTTCGGGGCTACACCTTC
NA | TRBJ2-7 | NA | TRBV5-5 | CASSLLGLTAYEQYF | TGTGCCAGCAGCTTGCTCGGACTCACAGCCTACGAGCAGTACTTC
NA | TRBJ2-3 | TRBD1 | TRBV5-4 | CASSLDPGQGVKYF | TGTGCCAGCAGCTTGGACCCGGGACAGGGGGTTAAGTATTTT
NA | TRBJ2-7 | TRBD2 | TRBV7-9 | CASSLGSGRNSYEQYF | TGTGCCAGCAGCTTAGGATCCGGGAGGAACTCCTACGAGCAGTACTTC
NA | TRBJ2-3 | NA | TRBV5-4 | CASSLFGTDTQYF | TGTGCCAGCAGCTTATTCGGCACAGATACGCAGTATTTT
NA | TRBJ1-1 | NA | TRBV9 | CASSVGLGNTEAFF | TGTGCCAGCAGCGTAGGGTTGGGGAACACTGAAGCTTTCTTT
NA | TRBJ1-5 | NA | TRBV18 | CASSPLGGGNQPQHF | TGTGCCAGCTCCCCTCTCGGGGGCGGCAATCAGCCCCAGCATTTT
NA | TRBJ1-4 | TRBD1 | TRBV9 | CASSVGLRGRDEKLFF | TGTGCCAGCAGCGTAGGTCTCAGGGGGAGAGATGAAAAACTGTTTTTT
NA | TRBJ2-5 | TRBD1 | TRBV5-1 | CASSLGLLQDRQETQYF | TGCGCCAGCAGCTTGGGACTTTTACAGGACAGGCAGGAGACCCAGTACTTC
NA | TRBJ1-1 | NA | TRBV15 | CATSRLRLMNTEAFF | TGTGCCACCAGCAGGCTCCGTTTGATGAACACTGAAGCTTTCTTT
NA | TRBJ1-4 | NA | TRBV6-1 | CASGTSRRSEKLFF | TGTGCCAGCGGGACCTCCCGGAGGAGTGAAAAACTGTTTTTT